A single sample gave rise to the 29 T cell receptor beta chains below, sequenced in a study of T cells in Graves' hyperthyroidism and ophthalmopathy (dated by TCRdb to about 2019). Library generation was performed with multiplex PCR. TCRdb lists the instrument as Illumina HiSeq 2000. The TCR beta CDR3 regions were amplified from RNA transcripts. The first round of RT-PCR for the TCR CDR3 was performed with the HTBI primer set and the Qiagen OneStep RT-PCR kit. TCRdb applied fastp at Q25 and MiXCR to the public reads, then kept only in-frame beta chains. When rows share a CDR3 protein, they turn into one entry using the most common DNA and genes. The sample profile shows 730,000 or so distinct CDR3 sequences; roughly a sixth of them were found once. The ten largest account for around 15% of the sample. Sample: blood. The receptors originated from a woman aged 50 to 65 with Graves' hyperthyroidism that later progressed to Graves' ophthalmopathy.

This chain connects TRBV6-2 or TRBV6-3 to TRBJ2-1, with D hard to call. Germline CDR1 reads MNHEY; CDR2 reads SVGEGT. The CDR3 consists of 13 residues. V lost 4 bases and J 9 bases, leaving 13 bases between the germline ends. CDR3 amino acids: CASSFGLGGEQFF. The CDR3, as DNA: TGTGCCAGCAGTTTTGGTTTGGGCGGTGAGCAGTTCTTC.

This clonotype has just a few counts. The chain employs TRBV6-9 and TRBJ2-3; maybe TRBD2 (6 bases). The germline V and J ends were trimmed by 10 bases and 0 bases, with 14 bases remaining between them. The CDR3 loop spans 14 amino acids. Germline V lookup: CDR1 MNHGY, CDR2 SVAAGI. The CDR3 nucleotides read TGTGCCACAAGTTCGGGGACTAGCACAGATACGCAGTATTTT. It yields the protein CATSSGTSTDTQYF.

The chain couples TRBV2 to TRBJ2-3; TRBD2 matches at 13 bases. The CDR3 spans 16 residues. From germline, CDR1 is SNHLY and CDR2 FYNNEI. The V segment lost 4 bases and the J segment 3 bases; nucleotides outside the gene matches: 4. CDR3 DNA: TGTGCCAGCAGTGCTCCGACTAGCGGGGGGACAGATACGCAGTATTTT. It encodes CASSAPTSGGTDTQYF.

This clonotype was observed at least ten times. The V and J genes are TRBV2 and TRBJ2-7; 8 nucleotides line up with TRBD1. CDR1 and CDR2 (germline): SNHLY, FYNNEI. The junction had 6 bases not matched to a gene; V was cut back by 6 bases and J by 2 bases. The CDR3 is 14 amino acids. CDR3 nucleotide sequence: TGTGCCAGCAGCCCGGGACAGGCCACCTACGAGCAGTACTTC. It specifies CASSPGQATYEQYF.

The J gene is TRBJ2-1, the V gene TRBV7-6, with D uncertain. Trimming removed 5 bases from V and 10 bases from J, with 12 bases in between. There are 12 residues in the CDR3. CDR1 is SGHVS, CDR2 FNYEAQ, per germline. The CDR3 loop is CASSVDGAEQFF. DNA of the CDR3: TGTGCCAGCAGCGTGGACGGAGCCGAGCAGTTCTTC.

The chain employs TRBV3-1 and TRBJ1-1; TRBD1 matches 10 bases. Germline CDR1 is LGHDT and CDR2 is YNNKEL (reference sequence). Trimming at V came to 3 bases and at J to 5 bases, leaving 15 bases not matched to a gene. The CDR3 is 18 amino acids. DNA for the CDR3: TGTGCCAGCAGCCAGCCGACAGGGGGCGCTCGGGGTAGGACTGAAGCTTTCTTT. This gives the protein CASSQPTGGARGRTEAFF.

Details on this clonotype: At one of its ends the junction is not consistent with the germline gene, which may arise from a read error. The V call is TRBV4-2, the J call TRBJ2-2, with a weak D call TRBD2 (5 bases). This CDR3 is built from 13 residues. Germline lookup yields CDR1 LGHNA and CDR2 YNFKEQ. The CDR3 nucleotides are TGTGCCAGCCGCCAAGTTGCCACCGGGGAACTGTTTTTT. This gives the protein CASRQVATGELFF.

For this clonotype: A much larger clone sits a single nucleotide away, making a read error possible. The chain links TRBV12-3 or TRBV12-4 to TRBJ1-2; no clear D. This CDR3 region has 14 residues. The chain's CDR3 is CVSSLDGWRYGYTF. DNA for the CDR3: TGTGTCAGCAGTCTCGACGGATGGAGGTATGGCTACACCTTC.

This CDR3 reads CASSEPGRSNQPQHF. CDR3 nucleotide sequence: TGTGCCAGCAGTGAACCGGGTCGGTCCAATCAGCCCCAGCATTTT. The chain is built from TRBV6-1 and TRBJ1-5; D gene unclear. In germline, CDR1 is MNHNS, CDR2 SASEGT. Trimming pared 2 bases from V and 3 bases from J, leaving 11 bases between. This CDR3 comprises 15 residues.

This clonotype was seen at least ten times. The genes are TRBV3-1 and TRBJ1-2; D is perhaps TRBD1 (5 bases). V was trimmed by 0 bases and J by 8 bases, leaving 10 bases between them. The CDR3 runs to 13 residues. Germline CDR1 reads LGHDT; CDR2 reads YNNKEL (reference sequence). The CDR3 sequence: CASSQDIRGGYTF. The CDR3 DNA reads as TGTGCCAGCAGCCAAGATATTCGGGGGGGCTACACCTTC.

This clonotype was detected a few times. V and J are TRBV2 and TRBJ1-2; TRBD1 matches at 10 bases. The length of the CDR3 is 15 residues. CDR1 SNHLY and CDR2 FYNNEI come from the germline V gene. With 5 bases clipped from V and 8 bases from J, the junction kept 11 bases outside the gene matches. The CDR3 nucleotides read TGTGCCAGCAGTACCCGGGACAGGGGTTCGTTGGGCTACACCTTC. Its translation: CASSTRDRGSLGYTF.

This chain connects TRBV28 to TRBJ2-1; no reliable D call. V shed 3 bases and J shed 3 bases, with 15 bases lying between them. CDR1 MDHEN and CDR2 SYDVKM come from the germline V gene. CDR3 length equals 16 residues. The CDR3 DNA reads as TGTGCCAGCAGTTTGGCCTCTTGGCAGAACTACAATGAGCAGTTCTTC. Translated, it gives CASSLASWQNYNEQFF.

This clonotype was counted ten times or more. J is TRBJ1-1 and V is TRBV3-1, with TRBD1 matching 8 bases. V shed 6 bases, J shed 6 bases, and the junction held 9 bases outside the gene matches. CDR3 size: 14 residues. Germline V gene lookup returns CDR1 LGHDT and CDR2 YNNKEL (reference sequence). CDR3 nucleotide sequence: TGTGCCAGCAGTCCAGGACAGGGAAGATCTGAAGCTTTCTTT. The encoded protein is CASSPGQGRSEAFF. Based on the CDR3 plus reference TRBV3-1 and TRBJ1-1, the full variable domain is DTAVSQTPKYLVTQMGNDKSIKCEQNLGHDTMYWYKQDSKKFLKIMFSYNNKELIINETVPNRFSPKSPDKAHLNLHINSLELGDSAVYFCASSPGQGRSEAFFGQGTRLTVV.

In this sample, this clonotype turned up many times. This chain joins TRBV7-9 and TRBJ2-1, with 9 positions matching TRBD1. This CDR3 comprises 15 residues. The trim removed 6 bases at V and 5 bases at J, leaving 8 bases unmatched. The germline gives CDR1 SEHNR, CDR2 FQNEAQ (reference sequence). As DNA, the CDR3 is TGTGCCAGCAGACGAGGGACAGGGCCCAACAATGAGCAGTTCTTC. Translating gives CASRRGTGPNNEQFF.

The chain has TRBV20-1 and TRBJ1-1; D is unclear. V lost 0 bases and J 4 bases, leaving 9 bases between the germline ends. The CDR3 consists of 13 residues. Looked up from germline, CDR1 is DFQATT and CDR2 is SNEGSKA (reference sequence). CDR3 DNA sequence: TGCAGTGCTAGAGAAGGACGGTCCACTGAAGCTTTCTTT. Translation gives CSAREGRSTEAFF.

The chain uses TRBV6-1 and TRBJ1-1; D call uncertain. This CDR3 has 13 residues. V was clipped by 7 bases and J by 1 base, with 10 bases between them. CDR1 and CDR2 from the germline V gene are MNHNS and SASEGT. The CDR3 region is CASTLKANTEAFF. The CDR3 nucleotides read TGTGCCAGCACCCTTAAAGCGAACACTGAAGCTTTCTTT.

This clonotype was counted between two and nine times. This chain joins TRBV5-1 and TRBJ1-2; D is unclear. This CDR3 comprises 13 residues. V lost 0 bases, J lost 11 bases, and 14 bases lay in between. Germline V gene data show CDR1 as SGHRS and CDR2 as YFSETQ. The CDR3 reads CASSLEQASGYTF. The CDR3 nucleotides read TGCGCCAGCAGCTTGGAGCAGGCCTCAGGATACACCTTC.

The rearrangement joins TRBV5-1 to TRBJ2-5; TRBD2 matches at 8 bases. The length of the CDR3 is 15 residues. The germline gives CDR1 SGHRS, CDR2 YFSETQ. J lost 4 bases, V lost 4 bases, and 9 bases had no gene match. CDR3 amino acids: CASSPHRSGVETQYF. As DNA, the CDR3 is TGCGCCAGCAGCCCACACCGTAGCGGGGTAGAGACCCAGTACTTC.

This clonotype was counted ten times or more. The chain combines TRBV12-3 or TRBV12-4 with TRBJ2-3; D not certain. V lost 3 bases to trimming and J lost 4 bases, with 8 bases between them. The CDR3 is 13 residues long. This CDR3 is CASSFLSADTQYF. The DNA for the CDR3 is TGTGCCAGCAGTTTCCTTTCCGCAGATACGCAGTATTTT.

This clonotype was found many times. The gene calls are TRBV5-1 and TRBJ2-3; either TRBD1 or TRBD2 may fit D (6 bases each). V gave up 6 bases and J gave up 2 bases, with 19 bases separating them. Germline CDR1 is SGHRS and CDR2 is YFSETQ. This CDR3 has 16 amino acids. The CDR3 DNA follows: TGCGCCAGCAACCTGCGGGACACAAAGTTCACAGATACGCAGTATTTT. This codes for CASNLRDTKFTDTQYF.

The sample holds many counts of this clonotype. This chain connects TRBV3-1 to TRBJ2-1, with TRBD1 matching 7 bases. Germline V CDR1 and CDR2: LGHDT, YNNKEL (reference sequence). This CDR3 has 14 amino acids. The J segment lost 7 bases and the V segment lost 4 bases, leaving 7 bases of the junction unmatched. This chain's CDR3 is CASSPAGTENEQFF. The CDR3 DNA reads as TGTGCCAGCAGCCCAGCCGGGACAGAGAATGAGCAGTTCTTC.

This clonotype occurred many times. The chain carries TRBV7-2 and TRBJ2-1; weak D call: TRBD2 (6 bases). Trimming left V 5 bases short and J 1 base short, with 18 bases between. This CDR3 is 17 amino acids long. CDR1 is SGHTA, CDR2 FQGNSA, per germline. The chain's CDR3 is CASSTHPGVLSYNEQFF. The CDR3 coding sequence is TGTGCCAGCAGCACCCATCCGGGGGTCCTTTCCTACAATGAGCAGTTCTTC.

The chain employs TRBV7-6 and TRBJ2-2; 7 nucleotides align to TRBD2. The CDR3 totals 16 residues. In germline, CDR1 is SGHVS, CDR2 FNYEAQ. Losses at the gene ends were 1 base for V and 2 bases for J; bases not matched to a gene: 4. The CDR3 loop reads CASSLETSANTGELFF. As DNA, the CDR3 is TGTGCCAGCAGCTTAGAAACTAGCGCAAACACCGGGGAGCTGTTTTTT.

The CDR3 region is CSAEGPTGIQPQHF. The CDR3 DNA sequence: TGCAGTGCGGAAGGCCCGACAGGGATACAGCCCCAGCATTTT. This rearrangement joins TRBV20-1 to TRBJ1-5; TRBD1 matches at 7 bases. Per germline, CDR1 DFQATT and CDR2 SNEGSKA (reference sequence). The V and J ends lost 6 bases and 7 bases, in that order; junction bases with no gene match: 12. CDR3 length equals 14 residues.

This clonotype came up many times. This sequence joins TRBV29-1 and TRBJ1-1, with a tentative D call TRBD1 (5 bases). V lost 6 bases to trimming and J lost 1 base, with 12 bases between them. Germline V gene sequence: CDR1 SQVTM, CDR2 ANQGSEA. CDR3 size: 13 residues. The CDR3 loop reads CSVSSQANTEAFF. The CDR3 region has the DNA TGCAGCGTATCGTCACAGGCGAACACTGAAGCTTTCTTT.

This clonotype was counted many times. This chain joins TRBV6-5 and TRBJ2-7; 9 bases align to TRBD1. The CDR3 loop spans 14 amino acids. Germline lookup yields CDR1 MNHEY and CDR2 SVGAGI. The V segment lost 5 bases and the J segment 2 bases; nucleotides outside the gene matches: 4. The CDR3 spells CASSIRQGAYEQYF. CDR3 DNA sequence: TGTGCCAGCAGTATACGACAGGGGGCCTACGAGCAGTACTTC.

V and J are TRBV4-1 and TRBJ2-7; no definite D call. This CDR3 contains 14 residues. Germline V CDR1 and CDR2: MGHRA, YSYEKL. V gave up 1 base and J gave up 0 bases, with 7 bases separating them. The CDR3 is CASSQVTNSYEQYF. CDR3 in DNA: TGCGCCAGCAGCCAAGTCACTAACTCCTACGAGCAGTACTTC.

In its sample, this clonotype was seen many times. V gene TRBV20-1 combines with J gene TRBJ2-7; no clear D gene. Per the germline V gene, CDR1 is DFQATT and CDR2 is SNEGSKA (reference sequence). Trimming pared 6 bases from V and 3 bases from J, leaving 12 bases between. CDR3 length equals 12 residues. CDR3 region: CSAQRSSYEQYF. In nucleotides, the CDR3 is TGCAGTGCCCAGAGGTCCAGCTACGAGCAGTACTTC.

The table lists this clonotype with many counts. This chain uses TRBV7-9 with TRBJ1-2; maybe TRBD1 (5 bases). The V end was cut by 8 bases, the J end by 5 bases, with 24 bases between. Per the germline V gene, CDR1 is SEHNR and CDR2 is FQNEAQ (reference sequence). The CDR3 length is 16 residues. In nucleotides, the CDR3 is TGTGCCAGCCGCCACTTCCCCAGGGCGCATCCGTATGGCTACACCTTC. Its translation: CASRHFPRAHPYGYTF.